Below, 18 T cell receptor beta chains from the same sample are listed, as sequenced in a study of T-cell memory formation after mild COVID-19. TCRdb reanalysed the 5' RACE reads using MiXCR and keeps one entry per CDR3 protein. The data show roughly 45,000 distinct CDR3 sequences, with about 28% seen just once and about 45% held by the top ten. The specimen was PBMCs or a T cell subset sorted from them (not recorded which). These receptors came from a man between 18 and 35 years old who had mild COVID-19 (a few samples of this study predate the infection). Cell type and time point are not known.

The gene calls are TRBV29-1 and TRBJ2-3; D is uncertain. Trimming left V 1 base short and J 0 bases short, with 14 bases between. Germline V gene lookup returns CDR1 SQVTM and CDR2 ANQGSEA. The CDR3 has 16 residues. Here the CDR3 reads CSVEGGDTTSTDTQYF. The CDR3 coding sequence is TGCAGCGTTGAAGGCGGTGACACTACTAGCACAGATACGCAGTATTTT.

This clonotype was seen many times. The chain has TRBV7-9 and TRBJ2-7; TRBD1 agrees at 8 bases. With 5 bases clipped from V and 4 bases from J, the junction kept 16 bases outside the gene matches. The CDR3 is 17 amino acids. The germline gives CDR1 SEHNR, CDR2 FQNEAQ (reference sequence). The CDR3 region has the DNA TGTGCCAGCAGCCCAGCGGTCCGGCCAGGGGGCTCGTACGAGCAGTACTTC. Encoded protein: CASSPAVRPGGSYEQYF. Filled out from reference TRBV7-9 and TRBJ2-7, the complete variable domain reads DTGVSQNPRHKITKRGQNVTFRCDPISEHNRLYWYRQTLGQGPEFLTYFQNEAQLEKSRLLSDRFSAERPKGSFSTLEIQRTEQGDSAMYLCASSPAVRPGGSYEQYFGPGTRLTVT.

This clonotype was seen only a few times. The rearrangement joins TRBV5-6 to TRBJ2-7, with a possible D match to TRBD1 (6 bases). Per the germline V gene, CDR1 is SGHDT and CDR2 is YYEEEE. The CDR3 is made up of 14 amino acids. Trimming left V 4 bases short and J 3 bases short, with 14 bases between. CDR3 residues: CASSLGGNLYEQYV. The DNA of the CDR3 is TGTGCCAGCAGCCTAGGGGGTAATCTCTACGAGCAGTACGTC.

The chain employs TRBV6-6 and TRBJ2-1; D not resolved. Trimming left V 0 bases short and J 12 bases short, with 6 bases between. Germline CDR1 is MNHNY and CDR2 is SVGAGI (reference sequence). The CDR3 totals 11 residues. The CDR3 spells CASSYSAGQFF. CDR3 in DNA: TGTGCCAGCAGTTACTCGGCAGGGCAGTTCTTC.

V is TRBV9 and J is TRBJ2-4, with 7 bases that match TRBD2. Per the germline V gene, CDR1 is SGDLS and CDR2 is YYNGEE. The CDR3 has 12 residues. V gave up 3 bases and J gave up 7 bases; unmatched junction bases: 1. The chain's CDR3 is CASSGTRNIQYF. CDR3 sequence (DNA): TGTGCCAGCAGCGGGACTAGGAACATTCAGTACTTC. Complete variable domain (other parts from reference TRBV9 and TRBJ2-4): DSGVTQTPKHLITATGQRVTLRCSPRSGDLSVYWYQQSLDQGLQFLIQYYNGEERAKGNILERFSAQQFPDLHSELNLSSLELGDSALYFCASSGTRNIQYFGAGTRLSVL.

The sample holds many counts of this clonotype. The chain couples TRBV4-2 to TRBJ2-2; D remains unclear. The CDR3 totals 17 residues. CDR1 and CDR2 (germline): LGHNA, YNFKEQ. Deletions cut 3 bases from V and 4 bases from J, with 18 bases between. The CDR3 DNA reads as TGTGCCAGCAGCCATTCGCCGTGGGTCTCCCCCACCGGGGAGCTGTTTTTT. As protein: CASSHSPWVSPTGELFF.

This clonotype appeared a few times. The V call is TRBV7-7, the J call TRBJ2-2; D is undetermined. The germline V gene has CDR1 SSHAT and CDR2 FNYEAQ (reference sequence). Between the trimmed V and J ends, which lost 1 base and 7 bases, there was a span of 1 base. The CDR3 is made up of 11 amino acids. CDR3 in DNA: TGTGCCAGCAGCTTAGACGGGGAGCTGTTTTTT. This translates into CASSLDGELFF.

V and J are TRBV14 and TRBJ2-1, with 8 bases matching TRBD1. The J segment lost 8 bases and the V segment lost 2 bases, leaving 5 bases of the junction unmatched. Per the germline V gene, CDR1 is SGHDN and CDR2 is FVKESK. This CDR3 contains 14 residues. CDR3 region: CASSQLDRGDEQFF. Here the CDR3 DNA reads TGTGCCAGCAGCCAACTTGACAGGGGCGATGAGCAGTTCTTC. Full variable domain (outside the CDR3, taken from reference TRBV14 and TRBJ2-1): EAGVTQFPSHSVIEKGQTVTLRCDPISGHDNLYWYRRVMGKEIKFLLHFVKESKQDESGMPNNRFLAERTGGTYSTLKVQPAELEDSGVYFCASSQLDRGDEQFFGPGTRLTVL.

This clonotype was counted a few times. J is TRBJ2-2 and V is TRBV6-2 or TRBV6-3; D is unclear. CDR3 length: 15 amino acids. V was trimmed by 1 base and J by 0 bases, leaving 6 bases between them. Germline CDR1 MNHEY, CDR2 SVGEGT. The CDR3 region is CASSYLLANTGELFF. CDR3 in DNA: TGTGCCAGCAGTTACTTACTGGCGAACACCGGGGAGCTGTTTTTT.

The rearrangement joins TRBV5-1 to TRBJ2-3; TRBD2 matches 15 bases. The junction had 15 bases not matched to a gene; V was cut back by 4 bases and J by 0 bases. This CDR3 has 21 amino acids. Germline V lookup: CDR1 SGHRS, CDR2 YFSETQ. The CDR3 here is CASSPWGLAGGTRTSTDTQYF. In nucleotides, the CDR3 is TGCGCCAGCAGCCCATGGGGACTAGCGGGGGGAACCCGAACTAGCACAGATACGCAGTATTTT.

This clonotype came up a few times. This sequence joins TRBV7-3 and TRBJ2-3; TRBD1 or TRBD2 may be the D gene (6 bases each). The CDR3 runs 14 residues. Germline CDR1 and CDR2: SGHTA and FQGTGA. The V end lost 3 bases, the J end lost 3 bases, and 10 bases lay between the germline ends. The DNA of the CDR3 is TGTGCCAGCAGCTTTCAAGGGGGGACAGATACGCAGTATTTT. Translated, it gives CASSFQGGTDTQYF.

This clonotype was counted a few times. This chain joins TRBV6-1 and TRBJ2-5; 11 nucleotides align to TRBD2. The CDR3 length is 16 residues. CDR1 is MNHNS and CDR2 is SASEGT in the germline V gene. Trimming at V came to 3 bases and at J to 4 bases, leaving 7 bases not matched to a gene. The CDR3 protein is CASSETRLAGRETQYF. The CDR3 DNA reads TGTGCCAGCAGTGAGACCCGACTAGCGGGGCGAGAGACCCAGTACTTC.

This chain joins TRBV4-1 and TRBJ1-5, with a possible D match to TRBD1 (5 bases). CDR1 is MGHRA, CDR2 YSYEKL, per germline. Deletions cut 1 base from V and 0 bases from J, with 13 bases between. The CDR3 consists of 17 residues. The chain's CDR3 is CASSQVRDLLSNQPQHF. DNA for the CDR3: TGCGCCAGCAGCCAAGTCCGGGACCTCCTTAGCAATCAGCCCCAGCATTTT.

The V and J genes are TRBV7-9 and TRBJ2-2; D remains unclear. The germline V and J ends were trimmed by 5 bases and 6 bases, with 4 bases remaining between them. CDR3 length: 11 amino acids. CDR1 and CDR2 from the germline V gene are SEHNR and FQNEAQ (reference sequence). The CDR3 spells CASSKPGELFF. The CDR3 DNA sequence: TGTGCCAGCAGCAAACCCGGGGAGCTGTTTTTT.

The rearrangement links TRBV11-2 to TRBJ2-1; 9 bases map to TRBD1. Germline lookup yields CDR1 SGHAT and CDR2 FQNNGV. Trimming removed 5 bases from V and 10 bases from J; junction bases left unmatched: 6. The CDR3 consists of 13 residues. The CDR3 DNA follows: TGTGCCAGCAGCGTAGGGACAGGGTACGAGCAGTTCTTC. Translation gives CASSVGTGYEQFF. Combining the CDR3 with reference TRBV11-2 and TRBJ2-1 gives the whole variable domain EAGVAQSPRYKIIEKRQSVAFWCNPISGHATLYWYQQILGQGPKLLIQFQNNGVVDDSQLPKDRFSAERLKGVDSTLKIQPAKLEDSAVYLCASSVGTGYEQFFGPGTRLTVL.

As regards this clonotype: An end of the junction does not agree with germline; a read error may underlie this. The chain's CDR3 is CAVRGADFGWTEAFF. CDR3 sequence (DNA): TGTGCCGTCAGGGGCGCGGATTTTGGATGGACTGAAGCTTTCTTT. V usage is TRBV10-3 and J usage is TRBJ1-1; possibly TRBD1 for D (6 bases). The CDR3 sequence is 15 residues long. Germline V gene sequence: CDR1 ENHRY, CDR2 SYGVKD.

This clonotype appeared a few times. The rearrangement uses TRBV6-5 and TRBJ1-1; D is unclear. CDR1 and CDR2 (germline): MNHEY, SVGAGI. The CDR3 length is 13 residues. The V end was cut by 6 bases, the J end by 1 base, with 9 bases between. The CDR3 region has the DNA TGTGCCAGCAGGGAGATCAGGAACACTGAAGCTTTCTTT. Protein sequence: CASREIRNTEAFF.

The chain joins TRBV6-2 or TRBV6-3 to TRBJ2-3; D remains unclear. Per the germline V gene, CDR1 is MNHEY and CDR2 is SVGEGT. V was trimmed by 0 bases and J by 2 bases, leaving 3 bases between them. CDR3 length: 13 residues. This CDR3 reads CASSYSTTDTQYF. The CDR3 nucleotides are TGTGCCAGCAGTTACTCGACCACAGATACGCAGTATTTT.